A single sample is the source of the 15 T cell receptor beta chains below, sequenced in a study of T cell responses to AZD1222 COVID-19 vaccine. This table comes from immunoSEQ multiplex PCR, and its TCRdb copy is limited to in-frame clones, with some not included. The sample lists over 90,000 clones; 88% were seen once. Sequencing used peripheral blood, obtained 28 days after the second AZD1222 dose. These receptor sequences come from an adult who received the AZD1222 COVID-19 vaccine.

CDR3 sequence (DNA): TGTGCCAGCAGCTTGGGAGCCCTTCCCAAAGGGGATGAGCAGTTCTTC. Its translation is CASSLGALPKGDEQFF. V is TRBV5-5 and J is TRBJ2-1; possible D gene TRBD1, 5 bases. The ends were cut back, 0 bases at V and 8 bases at J, with 18 bases in the middle. The CDR3 consists of 16 residues. Germline V gene sequence: CDR1 SGHKS, CDR2 YYEKEE (reference sequence).

This clone has only a few counts. The chain is built from TRBV5-4 and TRBJ2-5, with 7 bases fitting TRBD2. CDR1 is SGHNT, CDR2 YYREEE, per germline (reference sequence). The V gene end was trimmed by 4 bases and the J gene end by 3 bases; junction bases not matched to a gene: 3. CDR3 length: 13 residues. The CDR3 DNA sequence: TGTGCCAGCAGCGCCACTAGCGAAGAGACCCAGTACTTC. It codes for CASSATSEETQYF.

This clone appeared a single time. The V and J genes are TRBV10-3 and TRBJ1-4; the D is unclear. This CDR3 spans 13 amino acids. The V end was cut by 5 bases, the J end by 6 bases, with 10 bases between. Per the germline V gene, CDR1 is ENHRY and CDR2 is SYGVKD. The CDR3 coding sequence is TGTGCCATCAGTTGGGTCATCGATGAAAAACTGTTTTTT. Protein sequence: CAISWVIDEKLFF.

The chain links TRBV5-1 to TRBJ1-4; TRBD1 aligns across 7 bases. The V segment lost 4 bases and the J segment 3 bases; nucleotides outside the gene matches: 6. Germline CDR1 SGHRS, CDR2 YFSETQ. The CDR3 runs to 15 residues. The CDR3 nucleotides are TGCGCCAGCAGCACGGGACAGCCCCCTAATGAAAAACTGTTTTTT. It specifies CASSTGQPPNEKLFF.

The genes are TRBV4-2 and TRBJ2-7; no reliable D call. The CDR3 runs 16 residues. From germline, CDR1 is LGHNA and CDR2 YNFKEQ. V lost 1 base, J lost 2 bases, and 15 bases lay in between. The CDR3 bases are TGTGCCAGCAGCCAAGTCAGAGGAATTCTTCCCTACGAGCAGTACTTC. Amino acids: CASSQVRGILPYEQYF.

V usage is TRBV4-3 and J usage is TRBJ2-3, with 7 positions matching TRBD2. From germline, CDR1 is LGHNA and CDR2 YSLEER. V shed 0 bases and J 4 bases; nucleotides not matched to a gene: 7. The CDR3 has 16 residues. CDR3 coding DNA: TGCGCCAGCAGCCAAGAGGTTGCTAGCGGCGCAGATACGCAGTATTTT. This sequence encodes CASSQEVASGADTQYF.

Here the CDR3 DNA reads TGTGCCAGCAGCTTAGGGTTATTGTCTGGGGTAACGGATGAGCAGTTCTTC. Encoded protein: CASSLGLLSGVTDEQFF. The genes are TRBV7-9 and TRBJ2-1; D is uncertain. The CDR3 covers 17 residues. The V end lost 1 base, the J end lost 8 bases, and 21 bases lay between the germline ends. In germline, CDR1 is SEHNR, CDR2 FQNEAQ (reference sequence).

The gene calls are TRBV24-1 and TRBJ1-5; 9 bases are shared with TRBD1. V gave up 3 bases and J gave up 0 bases; unmatched junction bases: 20. The CDR3 totals 22 residues. CDR1 and CDR2 (germline): KGHDR, SFDVKD. The CDR3 sequence: CATSDPVGDRATHLYSNQPQHF. As DNA, the CDR3 is TGTGCCACCAGTGATCCCGTAGGGGACAGGGCTACCCACTTGTATAGCAATCAGCCCCAGCATTTT.

The chain links TRBV11-3 to TRBJ1-1, with 8 bases identical to TRBD1. This CDR3 spans 14 amino acids. Germline-derived CDR1 and CDR2 are SGHNT and YENEEA. J lost 5 bases, V lost 0 bases, and 2 bases had no gene match. CDR3 in amino acids: CASSLDRGLTEAFF. CDR3 DNA: TGTGCCAGCAGCTTAGACAGGGGGCTGACTGAAGCTTTCTTT.

The V call is TRBV29-1, the J call TRBJ2-7; D is perhaps TRBD1 (5 bases). Germline assignment: CDR1 SQVTM and CDR2 ANQGSEA. The CDR3 sequence is 14 residues long. V was clipped by 1 base and J by 1 base, with 11 bases between them. CDR3 sequence reads: CSVEGPGQSYEQYF. The CDR3 region has the DNA TGCAGCGTTGAAGGTCCAGGGCAATCCTACGAGCAGTACTTC.

The rearrangement uses TRBV6-6 and TRBJ1-3, with 8 bases lining up with TRBD1. V lost 5 bases, J lost 5 bases, and 8 bases stayed unmatched. Germline CDR1 reads MNHNY; CDR2 reads SVGAGI (reference sequence). The CDR3 contains 15 residues. Here the CDR3 DNA reads TGTGCCAGCAGTAACCACGGACAGGGAAGAAACACCATATATTTT. Residues: CASSNHGQGRNTIYF.

This clone has a single count. V and J are TRBV5-6 and TRBJ1-3; no clear D. Germline V gives CDR1 SGHDT, CDR2 YYEEEE. The CDR3 consists of 14 residues. V dropped 1 base and J dropped 2 bases, with 7 bases sitting between them. CDR3 in amino acids: CASSLLTAGNTIYF. CDR3 DNA: TGTGCCAGCAGCTTGCTTACAGCTGGAAACACCATATATTTT.

The chain links TRBV12-3 or TRBV12-4 to TRBJ1-1; TRBD1 aligns across 9 bases. Unmatched junction bases numbered 3, after V lost 4 bases and J lost 9 bases. This CDR3 spans 12 amino acids. The CDR3 region is CASSYRGQKAFF. CDR3 bases: TGTGCCAGCAGTTACAGGGGGCAGAAAGCTTTCTTT.

V and J are TRBV19 and TRBJ1-5; D remains unclear. Trimming stripped 1 base from V and 4 bases from J, with 8 bases between. This CDR3 is built from 14 residues. Germline CDR1 reads LNHDA; CDR2 reads SQIVND (reference sequence). CDR3 coding DNA: TGTGCCAGTAGTATAGTTGGTGTGAATCAGCCCCAGCATTTT. Protein: CASSIVGVNQPQHF. Supplemented by reference TRBV19 and TRBJ1-5, the full variable domain reads DGGITQSPKYLFRKEGQNVTLSCEQNLNHDAMYWYRQDPGQGLRLIYYSQIVNDFQKGDIAEGYSVSREKKESFPLTVTSAQKNPTAFYLCASSIVGVNQPQHFGDGTRLSIL.

The chain recombines TRBV5-1 with TRBJ2-2, with D possibly being TRBD1 (6 bases). Deletions cut 5 bases from V and 4 bases from J, with 9 bases between. The length of the CDR3 is 13 residues. Germline V gene lookup returns CDR1 SGHRS and CDR2 YFSETQ. DNA of the CDR3: TGCGCCAGCAGTCGACAGGTCACCGGGGAGCTGTTTTTT. Protein: CASSRQVTGELFF. Looking up the rest from reference TRBV5-1 and TRBJ2-2 gives the full variable domain: KAGVTQTPRYLIKTRGQQVTLSCSPISGHRSVSWYQQTPGQGLQFLFEYFSETQRNKGNFPGRFSGRQFSNSRSEMNVSTLELGDSALYLCASSRQVTGELFFGEGSRLTVL.